These T cell receptor beta chains were read from a single sample in a study of T cell repertoires in cytomegalovirus infection. TCRdb processed the reads anew with MiXCR; each CDR3 protein has one entry. The sample includes about 300,000 distinct CDR3 sequences, 8% to 10% of them seen just once. The specimen sequenced was PBMCs. All receptors come from a human donor in good health (CMV status not recorded). Some clones in this sample may be carry-over from other donors' samples. Both conserved end residues are part of each CDR3. The D gene is left open where the match is weak. Clone size is stated in some rows and not others, as once, few, many or a class when expanded.

size: few; J: TRBJ2-1; D: TRBD2; V: TRBV11-3; CDR3: CASSLGWTSGGIDEQFF; DNA: TGTGCCAGCAGCTTAGGTTGGACTAGCGGGGGGATCGATGAGCAGTTCTTC
size: many; J: TRBJ1-6; D: TRBD1; V: TRBV27; CDR3: CASSPGTGLNSPLHF; DNA: TGTGCCAGCAGTCCCGGGACAGGGCTTAATTCACCCCTCCACTTT
size: many; J: TRBJ2-4; D: TRBD1; V: TRBV7-2; CDR3: CASSFPSGTGGNIQYF; DNA: TGTGCCAGCAGCTTCCCCAGCGGGACAGGGGGCAACATTCAGTACTTC
size: many; J: TRBJ2-2; D: .; V: TRBV6-2/TRBV6-3; CDR3: CASSFLTGELFF; DNA: TGTGCCAGCAGTTTCCTCACCGGGGAGCTGTTTTTT
size: medium-sized; J: TRBJ2-3; D: .; V: TRBV7-2; CDR3: CASSLVFHLDTQYF; DNA: TGTGCCAGCAGCTTAGTGTTTCACCTGGATACGCAGTATTTT
size: many; J: TRBJ2-1; D: .; V: TRBV29-1; CDR3: CSVEDIPGSSYNEQFF; DNA: TGCAGCGTTGAAGACATCCCCGGGAGCTCCTACAATGAGCAGTTCTTC
size: many; J: TRBJ1-5; D: .; V: TRBV12-3/TRBV12-4; CDR3: CASSSGQNQPQHF; DNA: TGTGCCAGCAGTTCAGGGCAAAATCAGCCCCAGCATTTT
size: .; J: TRBJ1-2; D: .; V: TRBV7-6; CDR3: CASSSVEGGYTF; DNA: TGTGCCAGCAGCTCAGTAGAGGGTGGCTACACCTTC
size: .; J: TRBJ1-1; D: .; V: TRBV19; CDR3: CASDYVGSPYNTEAFF; DNA: TGTGCCAGTGATTACGTGGGGAGCCCGTATAACACTGAAGCTTTCTTT
size: many; J: TRBJ2-3; D: .; V: TRBV6-2/TRBV6-3; CDR3: CASRGGRTQYF; DNA: TGTGCCAGCAGAGGGGGGAGAACGCAGTATTTT
size: .; J: TRBJ1-1; D: TRBD1; V: TRBV2; CDR3: CASSPSLDRVVFTEAFF; DNA: TGTGCCAGCAGCCCTTCCCTGGACAGGGTAGTATTCACTGAAGCTTTCTTT
size: .; J: TRBJ1-2; D: TRBD1; V: TRBV20-1; CDR3: CSAKRAGDRENYGYTF; DNA: TGCAGTGCTAAACGTGCAGGGGACAGAGAGAACTATGGCTACACCTTC
size: many; J: TRBJ2-7; D: TRBD1; V: TRBV7-6; CDR3: CASSLGTGYEQYF; DNA: TGTGCCAGCAGCTTAGGGACAGGCTACGAGCAGTACTTC
size: many; J: TRBJ2-1; D: .; V: TRBV3-1; CDR3: CASSQETGYWRGGLYNEQFF; DNA: TGTGCCAGCAGCCAAGAGACGGGCTACTGGCGGGGAGGCCTATACAATGAGCAGTTCTTC
size: few; J: TRBJ1-2; D: TRBD1; V: TRBV5-1; CDR3: CASSLDGQGASGYTF; DNA: TGCGCCAGCAGCTTGGACGGACAGGGGGCTAGTGGCTACACCTTC
size: many; J: TRBJ2-3; D: TRBD1; V: TRBV7-2; CDR3: CASSRDRKQYF; DNA: TGTGCCAGCAGCAGGGACAGAAAGCAGTATTTT
size: many; J: TRBJ1-2; D: .; V: TRBV7-2; CDR3: CASSLDRQGSRYTF; DNA: TGTGCCAGCAGCTTAGACAGGCAAGGGAGTCGCTACACCTTC
size: few; J: TRBJ1-4; D: .; V: TRBV27; CDR3: CASSPIWGGEKLFF; DNA: TGTGCCAGCAGTCCTATCTGGGGTGGTGAAAAACTGTTTTTT
size: many; J: TRBJ1-2; D: .; V: TRBV2; CDR3: CASSPGGVGYTF; DNA: TGTGCCAGCAGTCCAGGCGGCGTAGGCTACACCTTC
size: many; J: TRBJ2-3; D: TRBD1; V: TRBV4-1; CDR3: CASSQARDRRIDTQYF; DNA: TGCGCCAGCAGCCAAGCTAGGGACAGGAGGATAGATACGCAGTATTTT
size: many; J: TRBJ2-5; D: TRBD2; V: TRBV7-6; CDR3: CASRGAGGPVETQYF; DNA: TGTGCCAGCAGAGGAGCGGGGGGCCCCGTGGAGACCCAGTACTTC
size: .; J: TRBJ1-6; D: TRBD1; V: TRBV29-1; CDR3: CSVGQGRGSPLHF; DNA: TGCAGCGTTGGACAGGGGAGGGGTTCACCCCTCCACTTT
size: few; J: TRBJ1-1; D: .; V: TRBV19; CDR3: CASTPGRTLQRGTEAFF; DNA: TGTGCCAGTACCCCAGGGCGCACACTGCAACGGGGGACTGAAGCTTTCTTT
size: many; J: TRBJ1-2; D: .; V: TRBV20-1; CDR3: CSARGATDNYGYTF; DNA: TGCAGTGCTAGAGGGGCGACAGATAACTATGGCTACACCTTC
size: many; J: TRBJ2-3; D: .; V: TRBV18; CDR3: CASSPGIGDTQYF; DNA: TGTGCCAGCTCCCCTGGGATCGGAGATACGCAGTATTTT
size: few; J: TRBJ2-5; D: TRBD2; V: TRBV20-1; CDR3: CSASGRGEGKETQYF; DNA: TGCAGTGCTAGTGGTCGGGGGGAGGGAAAAGAGACCCAGTACTTC
size: many; J: TRBJ2-2; D: .; V: TRBV20-1; CDR3: CSARSQGDTGELFF; DNA: TGCAGTGCTAGGTCCCAGGGTGACACCGGGGAGCTGTTTTTT
size: many; J: TRBJ2-7; D: .; V: TRBV7-9; CDR3: CASSRMDGSYEQYF; DNA: TGTGCCAGCAGCCGAATGGACGGTTCCTACGAGCAGTACTTC
size: many; J: TRBJ2-1; D: .; V: TRBV20-1; CDR3: CSAGLTSGGDNEQFF; DNA: TGCAGTGCTGGATTGACTAGTGGAGGGGACAATGAGCAGTTCTTC
size: many; J: TRBJ2-2; D: .; V: TRBV5-6; CDR3: CASSPPGRTNTGELFF; DNA: TGTGCCAGCAGCCCTCCGGGCAGGACAAACACCGGGGAGCTGTTTTTT
size: .; J: TRBJ2-3; D: .; V: TRBV20-1; CDR3: CSATPSSGREADTQYF; DNA: TGCAGTGCAACACCTTCTTCGGGCAGGGAGGCAGATACGCAGTATTTT
size: many; J: TRBJ1-1; D: .; V: TRBV14; CDR3: CASSRDARVVFF; DNA: TGTGCCAGCAGCAGGGACGCCCGGGTCGTATTCTTT
size: .; J: TRBJ2-1; D: .; V: TRBV20-1; CDR3: CSASDNEQFF; DNA: TGCAGTGCTAGTGACAATGAGCAGTTCTTC
size: many; J: TRBJ1-2; D: .; V: TRBV6-5; CDR3: CASRLDRKAYGYTF; DNA: TGTGCCAGCAGACTAGACAGAAAGGCCTATGGCTACACCTTC
size: few; J: TRBJ2-6; D: TRBD2; V: TRBV7-9; CDR3: CASSLGLAGGRGANVLTF; DNA: TGTGCCAGCAGCTTAGGACTAGCGGGGGGACGTGGGGCCAACGTCCTGACTTTC
size: few; J: TRBJ2-2; D: .; V: TRBV5-5; CDR3: CASSLPRIMNTGELFF; DNA: TGTGCCAGCAGCCTGCCCAGGATAATGAACACCGGGGAGCTGTTTTTT
size: .; J: TRBJ1-5; D: .; V: TRBV5-1; CDR3: CASSLVPPRDSNQPQHF; DNA: TGCGCCAGCAGCTTGGTCCCCCCCAGGGATAGCAATCAGCCCCAGCATTTT
size: many; J: TRBJ1-6; D: .; V: TRBV7-9; CDR3: CASGQGNSPLHF; DNA: TGTGCCAGCGGGCAGGGAAATTCACCCCTCCACTTT
size: .; J: TRBJ2-2; D: .; V: TRBV5-5; CDR3: CASSLYETGNTGELFF; DNA: TGTGCCAGCAGCTTGTATGAGACAGGGAACACCGGGGAGCTGTTTTTT
size: few; J: TRBJ1-2; D: .; V: TRBV28; CDR3: CASSSLRRIGYTF; DNA: TGTGCCAGCAGTTCCCTCCGGCGTATTGGCTACACCTTC
size: few; J: TRBJ2-5; D: .; V: TRBV20-1; CDR3: CSARDRAPRETQYF; DNA: TGCAGTGCTAGAGATAGAGCCCCCCGAGAGACCCAGTACTTC
size: many; J: TRBJ2-7; D: .; V: TRBV2; CDR3: CASSEVGGRLGEQYF; DNA: TGTGCCAGCAGTGAGGTGGGGGGGCGTTTAGGCGAGCAGTACTTC
size: many; J: TRBJ2-1; D: .; V: TRBV10-3; CDR3: CAMKGSIKGNEQFF; DNA: TGTGCCATGAAGGGGAGCATAAAGGGAAATGAGCAGTTCTTC
size: once; J: TRBJ2-1; D: TRBD2; V: TRBV10-3; CDR3: CAISESRGSGGARMNEQFF; DNA: TGTGCCATCAGTGAGTCGAGAGGTAGCGGGGGGGCTCGGATGAATGAGCAGTTCTTC
size: few; J: TRBJ2-5; D: .; V: TRBV3-1; CDR3: CASSHPGETQYF; DNA: TGTGCCAGCAGCCACCCTGGAGAGACCCAGTACTTC
size: many; J: TRBJ1-5; D: .; V: TRBV13; CDR3: CASSINRAGNQPQHF; DNA: TGTGCCAGCAGCATAAACAGGGCCGGCAATCAGCCCCAGCATTTT
size: many; J: TRBJ1-6; D: .; V: TRBV19; CDR3: CASTPDFPGVSPLHF; DNA: TGTGCCAGTACCCCGGACTTCCCGGGCGTTTCACCCCTCCACTTT
size: .; J: TRBJ1-2; D: .; V: TRBV2; CDR3: CASSAAGGIDYGYTF; DNA: TGTGCCAGCAGTGCGGCTGGGGGCATCGACTATGGCTACACCTTC
size: many; J: TRBJ2-2; D: TRBD2; V: TRBV28; CDR3: CASLKGSSGAYTGELFF; DNA: TGTGCCAGCCTTAAAGGGTCTAGCGGGGCGTACACCGGGGAGCTGTTTTTT
size: many; J: TRBJ2-5; D: .; V: TRBV12-3/TRBV12-4; CDR3: CASSSTPGETQYF; DNA: TGTGCCAGCAGTTCCACCCCAGGGGAGACCCAGTACTTC
size: many; J: TRBJ1-2; D: TRBD1; V: TRBV7-9; CDR3: CASSSWTGDDYGYTF; DNA: TGTGCCAGCAGCTCCTGGACAGGGGATGACTATGGCTACACCTTC
size: many; J: TRBJ2-1; D: TRBD1; V: TRBV5-1; CDR3: CASSPDRAYNEQFF; DNA: TGCGCCAGCAGCCCGGACAGGGCATACAATGAGCAGTTCTTC
size: many; J: TRBJ2-7; D: .; V: TRBV19; CDR3: CASSIAASYEQYF; DNA: TGTGCCAGTAGTATCGCGGCAAGCTACGAGCAGTACTTC
size: many; J: TRBJ2-5; D: .; V: TRBV12-3/TRBV12-4; CDR3: CASSKQGKQETQYF; DNA: TGTGCCAGCAGTAAACAGGGTAAACAAGAGACCCAGTACTTC